These 8 T cell receptor beta chains were all obtained from the same sample, sequenced in a study of human T cells and chemical hapten exposure listed by TCRdb under 2021. Library generation was performed with RACE. The instrument given in TCRdb is NextSeq 500. Using fastp trimming at Q25 and MiXCR clonotype assembly, TCRdb reanalyzed the public sequencing data and kept in-frame beta chains. Every entry covers one CDR3 protein and lists the most common genes and DNA from its rows. This sample is represented by approximately 38,000 distinct CDR3 sequences; roughly a tenth of them were singletons. About 6% of the sample is held by the ten biggest clonotypes. The time point label for this specimen denotes: pre-sensitization, week 0. Read against the paper, the sample's treatment or condition label means: therapeutic diphenylcyclopropenone sensitization with weekly scalp DPC. Sequenced material: whole blood, taken in connection with sensitization to the hapten diphenylcyclopropenone (DPC). These receptor sequences come from a young man with alopecia areata. Some clones in this sample may be carry-over from other donors' samples.

This chain connects TRBV11-2 to TRBJ2-5; TRBD1 aligns across 7 bases. V lost 5 bases to trimming and J lost 5 bases; unmatched junction nucleotides: 11. CDR1 and CDR2 from the germline V gene are SGHAT and FQNNGV. The CDR3 has 15 residues. The chain's CDR3 is CASSTPTGSVETQYF. The CDR3 coding sequence is TGTGCCAGCAGCACACCGACAGGGTCCGTGGAGACCCAGTACTTC. The full variable domain, rest sourced from reference TRBV11-2 and TRBJ2-5, is EAGVAQSPRYKIIEKRQSVAFWCNPISGHATLYWYQQILGQGPKLLIQFQNNGVVDDSQLPKDRFSAERLKGVDSTLKIQPAKLEDSAVYLCASSTPTGSVETQYFGPGTRLLVL.

The CDR3 here is CASSRNGDNQPQHF. In DNA form, the CDR3 reads TGTGCCAGCAGCCGTAACGGGGATAATCAGCCCCAGCATTTT. The rearrangement links TRBV6-1 to TRBJ1-5; D is unclear. Germline assignment: CDR1 MNHNS and CDR2 SASEGT. V was shortened by 6 bases and J by 4 bases, with 13 bases between the two germline ends. There are 14 residues in the CDR3.

This clonotype has a count of ten or more. V gene TRBV29-1 combines with J gene TRBJ2-3; no definite D call. CDR3 length: 11 amino acids. V was clipped by 4 bases and J by 8 bases, with 10 bases between them. Germline V gene data show CDR1 as SQVTM and CDR2 as ANQGSEA. CDR3 region: CSVVPESTQYF. The CDR3 coding sequence is TGCAGCGTTGTCCCGGAGAGTACGCAGTATTTT.

In its sample, this clonotype was seen many times. The chain joins TRBV6-2 or TRBV6-3 to TRBJ2-7; no definite D call. Germline CDR1 MNHEY, CDR2 SVGEGT. This CDR3 spans 13 amino acids. The V and J ends lost 3 bases and 0 bases respectively, with 6 bases between them. CDR3 DNA sequence: TGTGCCAGCAGTTATGAGCGCTCCTACGAGCAGTACGTC. This codes for CASSYERSYEQYV.

V and J are TRBV10-3 and TRBJ2-7, with unresolved D. The V and J ends lost 3 bases and 0 bases respectively, with 3 bases between them. The CDR3 totals 12 residues. The germline V gene encodes CDR1 ENHRY and CDR2 SYGVKD. In DNA, the CDR3 is TGTGCCATCAGTGACAGCTCCTACGAGCAGTACTTC. Residues: CAISDSSYEQYF.

This clonotype appeared many times. This chain uses TRBV7-6 with TRBJ2-1, with 8 bases matching TRBD2. There are 15 residues in the CDR3. Germline V gene data show CDR1 as SGHVS and CDR2 as FNYEAQ. Germline trimming cut 4 bases from V and 3 bases from J; bases unmatched to any gene: 5. CDR3 DNA: TGTGCCAGCAGCTCAATAGCGGGGATCTACAATGAGCAGTTCTTC. Its translation is CASSSIAGIYNEQFF.

This clonotype has a handful of counts. The chain recombines TRBV2 with TRBJ2-5; 7 bases are shared with TRBD1. Germline V lookup: CDR1 SNHLY, CDR2 FYNNEI. This CDR3 region has 14 residues. V lost 5 bases to trimming and J lost 1 base; unmatched junction nucleotides: 4. The DNA for the CDR3 is TGTGCCAGCAGTCGGGACAGCCCCCAAGAGACCCAGTACTTC. It translates to CASSRDSPQETQYF.

This clonotype appeared a few times. This chain joins TRBV19 and TRBJ2-7; D not certain. Per the germline V gene, CDR1 is LNHDA and CDR2 is SQIVND (reference sequence). The CDR3 runs to 13 residues. With 3 bases removed from V and 2 bases from J, the gap between germline ends came to 8 bases. CDR3 coding DNA: TGTGCCAGTAGTATCCGGAACACCTACGAGCAGTACTTC. Residues: CASSIRNTYEQYF.